This paragraph reports one T cell receptor (beta chain). Sequenced by immunoSEQ multiplex PCR; TCRdb stores in-frame clones only, minus some. The sample includes fewer than 250,000 clones, around 85% of them seen just once. In germline, CDR1 is MNHEY, CDR2 SMNVEV (reference sequence). Trimming stripped 6 bases from V and 3 bases from J, with 12 bases between. The CDR3 is 13 amino acids. Cohorts were assigned according to the clinical history that participants reported. The data were obtained in a study of blood T cell repertoires in COVID-19. Study-wide context: Spain, Italy and the United States supplied samples that represented acute and convalescent COVID-19.

The TCR originated in a woman aged 40 to 50 with acute COVID-19. Sequencing was carried out using PBMCs or T cells enriched from blood (not recorded which). The chain recombines TRBV27 with TRBJ2-7; D perhaps matches TRBD2 (5 bases). The CDR3 DNA reads as TGTGCCAGCAGGAGAGTCGAGGGCTACGAGCAGTACTTC. Translation: CASRRVEGYEQYF.